This is a list of T cell receptor beta chains from one sample in a study of lymphopenia after photon versus proton radiotherapy. Sequenced by immunoSEQ multiplex PCR; TCRdb stores in-frame clones only, minus some. The sample lists 35,000 to 40,000 clones, over 65% seen once, with around 3% in the top ten. This specimen was peripheral blood, taken from a patient treated with photon-based radiotherapy. The receptor source for this set is a man aged 50-59 years with gastric cancer. Each CDR3 is given with its conserved first and last residue. A D gene is named only where the DNA matches it firmly. Size tells how often a clone was seen (once, few, many) or the class of an expanded clone, and some rows leave it out.

V gene	D gene	J gene	clone size	CDR3 DNA	CDR3 protein
TRBV6-4	-	TRBJ2-1	once	TGTGCCCCTAAGTTTCAATCACACAATGAGCAGTTCTTC	CAPKFQSHNEQFF
TRBV6-4	-	TRBJ2-1	-	TGTGCCAGCAGTGACTCGTCTAGGCCCGGGGGCTCCTACAATGAGCAGTTCTTC	CASSDSSRPGGSYNEQFF
TRBV12-5	-	TRBJ2-1	-	TGTGCTAGTGCTGGGGGAGGGGGACCCTACAATGAGCAGTTCTTC	CASAGGGGPYNEQFF
TRBV7-2	-	TRBJ2-3	-	TGTGCCAGCAGCTTGTATATGGATACGCAGTATTTT	CASSLYMDTQYF
TRBV19	TRBD1	TRBJ2-5	-	TGTGCCAGTAGTATTGCAGGGGGCGATGAGACCCAGTACTTC	CASSIAGGDETQYF
TRBV30	-	TRBJ1-1	-	TGTGCCTGGAGTCTCTCGGCGAACACTGAAGCTTTCTTT	CAWSLSANTEAFF
TRBV7-6	TRBD1	TRBJ1-3	once	TGTGCCAGCAGCCGCACCGGGACAGGAGGAAACACCATATATTTT	CASSRTGTGGNTIYF
TRBV7-2	-	TRBJ1-3	-	TGTGCCAGCAGCTTAAACCCCCGGGCAGGGGTGGCTGGAAACACCATATATTTT	CASSLNPRAGVAGNTIYF
TRBV5-6	TRBD2	TRBJ2-5	-	TGTGCCAGCAGCGGCGGGACTAGCGGGAGAGGGGAGACCCAGTACTTC	CASSGGTSGRGETQYF
TRBV10-2	TRBD2	TRBJ2-5	-	TGCGCCAGCAGTGAGTCGGGACTAGCGGGAGTGGGCCAAGAGACCCAGTACTTC	CASSESGLAGVGQETQYF
TRBV7-2	TRBD1	TRBJ1-3	-	TGTGCCAGCAGCCCCGGACAGGTCGACTCTGGAAACACCATATATTTT	CASSPGQVDSGNTIYF
TRBV7-3	TRBD2	TRBJ2-2	-	TGTGCCAGCAGCTCCGCCCCCGCGGGAGGGAACACCGGGGAGCTGTTTTTT	CASSSAPAGGNTGELFF
TRBV27	-	TRBJ2-7	-	TGTGCCAGCAGCAACCCATGGCGGGGCTCCTACGAGCAGTACTTC	CASSNPWRGSYEQYF
TRBV30	TRBD1	TRBJ1-5	-	TGTGCCTCAGTCCCGGGACAGAGCTATAGCAATCAGCCCCAGCATTTT	CASVPGQSYSNQPQHF
TRBV28	TRBD1	TRBJ1-1	-	TGTGCCAGCAGGAACCGGGACAGGTCTTATGTGAACACTGAAGCTTTCTTT	CASRNRDRSYVNTEAFF
TRBV7-9	-	TRBJ1-2	-	TGTGCCAGCAGCGCGGGGGGTAACTATGGCTACACCTTC	CASSAGGNYGYTF
TRBV11-2	-	TRBJ2-5	-	TGTGCCAGCAGCTTACGCAGGGAAGAGACCCAGTACTTC	CASSLRREETQYF
TRBV18	-	TRBJ2-7	few	TGTGCCAGCTCACCTCCGGGAAATTACCCCTACGAGCAGTACTTC	CASSPPGNYPYEQYF
TRBV5-5	-	TRBJ1-1	-	TGTGCCAGCAGCTTGGCCGAGGGGAGAGTAAACACTGAAGCTTTCTTT	CASSLAEGRVNTEAFF
TRBV5-4	TRBD2	TRBJ2-7	few	TGTGCCAGCAGCTCGGGGGGGGGATTAAACTACGAGCAGTACTTC	CASSSGGGLNYEQYF
TRBV28	-	TRBJ1-4	once	TGTGCCAGCACCCCCTCCCTGCCCGGGGAAAAACTGTTTTTT	CASTPSLPGEKLFF
TRBV27	TRBD1	TRBJ1-1	-	TGTGCCAGCAGCGCAGGGGGTGAAGCTTTCTTT	CASSAGGEAFF
TRBV27	-	TRBJ1-5	-	TGTGCCAGCAGCGAAACACTCAATCAGCCCCAGCATTTT	CASSETLNQPQHF
TRBV9	TRBD1	TRBJ2-1	-	TGTGCCAGCAGCGCCTCCGGGACAGGGGCCAAGGACAATGAGCAGTTCTTC	CASSASGTGAKDNEQFF
TRBV7-9	-	TRBJ2-3	once	TGTGCCAGCAGCTTAGTGGCGGGGCCTCTCCCCGTGCAGTATTTT	CASSLVAGPLPVQYF
TRBV5-1	-	TRBJ2-3	-	TGCGCCAGCAGCTTGGACAGGTCCGGGGATACGCAGTATTTT	CASSLDRSGDTQYF
TRBV6-5	-	TRBJ2-3	-	TGTGCCAGCAGGGACCCGGACACAGATACGCAGTATTTT	CASRDPDTDTQYF
TRBV7-9	TRBD1	TRBJ2-5	-	TGTGCCAGCAGCCGAAGGACAGGGGAGACCCAGTACTTC	CASSRRTGETQYF